Listed below are T cell receptor beta chains from one sample, sequenced in a study of T cells in narcolepsy. Measured with immunoSEQ multiplex PCR; TCRdb has only the in-frame clones, and not every one. The sample has around 31,000 clones, around 86% seen once. The sample was CD45RA- memory CD4+ T cells from PBMCs. All receptors come from a human donor with narcolepsy. Both conserved end residues are part of each CDR3. Each record gives: J gene, D gene, V gene, CDR3 protein. The D gene is left open where the match is weak.

TRBJ1-1 | NA | TRBV11-2 | CASSLAGVNTEAFF
TRBJ2-5 | NA | TRBV5-6 | CASSLSGLQETQYF
TRBJ1-5 | NA | TRBV7-9 | CASSLEGVIQPQHF
TRBJ1-6 | TRBD1 | TRBV5-1 | CASSPRQGYNSPLHF
TRBJ2-1 | TRBD1 | TRBV30 | CAWSVRQGMQQFF
TRBJ1-5 | NA | TRBV2 | CASRSTGNQPQHF
TRBJ1-4 | TRBD1 | TRBV5-1 | CASSSRTGSTNEKLFF
TRBJ1-1 | NA | TRBV2 | CASSGGRANTEAFF
TRBJ1-2 | NA | TRBV6-1 | CASSETPFGVGVNYGHTF
TRBJ1-6 | NA | TRBV2 | CASRLGGENNSPLHF
TRBJ1-4 | NA | TRBV6-1 | CASSELGNNEKLFF
TRBJ2-4 | NA | TRBV7-2 | CASSPRPGDIQYF
TRBJ1-1 | NA | TRBV29-1 | CSVAQSRGTEAFF
TRBJ2-3 | NA | TRBV7-8 | CASSTKTDTQYF
TRBJ1-3 | TRBD1 | TRBV5-6 | CASEAVGRGDSGNTIYF
TRBJ2-1 | TRBD2 | TRBV28 | CASSLWGLAGGPGEQFF
TRBJ1-5 | NA | TRBV5-1 | CASSVNQPQHF
TRBJ2-1 | NA | TRBV5-1 | CASSSSQAHNEQFF
TRBJ2-3 | NA | TRBV11-2 | CASSLVGDQSTDTQYF
TRBJ1-4 | NA | TRBV6-1 | CASSGTVGAGKLFF
TRBJ2-7 | NA | TRBV1 | CTSIVPGLADEQYF
TRBJ2-2 | NA | TRBV25-1 | CASSEWDTGELFF
TRBJ1-2 | NA | TRBV10-3 | CAISDPGGNDGYTF
TRBJ1-1 | TRBD1 | TRBV5-1 | CASSDGTGQTEAFF
TRBJ2-4 | NA | TRBV6-1 | CASSEEWNPIKNIQYF
TRBJ1-2 | TRBD1 | TRBV5-6 | CASSHRPRPGQGRSGYTF
TRBJ2-7 | NA | TRBV25-1 | CASSLGVEQYF
TRBJ2-2 | NA | TRBV14 | CASSPPRGGRHTGELFF
TRBJ2-3 | NA | TRBV29-1 | CSAHGAGSTDTQYF
TRBJ1-3 | TRBD1 | TRBV27 | CASSRQGLSGNTIYF
TRBJ2-3 | NA | TRBV7-2 | CASSPGGGTDTQYF
TRBJ1-2 | TRBD1 | TRBV6-7 | CASSYRNRGQSGYTF
TRBJ1-1 | NA | TRBV5-8 | CASSWGDALNTEAFF
TRBJ1-2 | NA | TRBV6-5 | CASSVRGTGNYGYTF
TRBJ2-1 | NA | TRBV7-3 | CASSAPGGTGPQEQFF
TRBJ1-3 | NA | TRBV7-3 | CASSSGITGNTIYF
TRBJ1-3 | NA | TRBV30 | CAWSYHDTIYF
TRBJ1-1 | NA | TRBV30 | CAWSVTSNTEAFF
TRBJ2-1 | TRBD2 | TRBV10-3 | CAISDLTSGGQNEQFF
TRBJ2-1 | TRBD2 | TRBV5-6 | CASSPERGVSYNEQFF
TRBJ1-2 | NA | TRBV27 | CASSLSPGVDGYTF